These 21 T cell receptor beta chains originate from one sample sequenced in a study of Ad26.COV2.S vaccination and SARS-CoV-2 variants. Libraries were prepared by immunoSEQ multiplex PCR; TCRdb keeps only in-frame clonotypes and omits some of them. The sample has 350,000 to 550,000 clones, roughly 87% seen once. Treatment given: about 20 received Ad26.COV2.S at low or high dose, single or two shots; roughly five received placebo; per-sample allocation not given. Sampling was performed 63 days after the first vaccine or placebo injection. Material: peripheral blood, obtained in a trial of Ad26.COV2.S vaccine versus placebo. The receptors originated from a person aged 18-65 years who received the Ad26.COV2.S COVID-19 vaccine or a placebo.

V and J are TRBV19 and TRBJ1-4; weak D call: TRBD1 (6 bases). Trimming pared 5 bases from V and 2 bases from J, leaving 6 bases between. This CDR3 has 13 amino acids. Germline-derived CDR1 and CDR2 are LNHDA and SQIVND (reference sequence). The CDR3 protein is CASSDRTNEKLFF. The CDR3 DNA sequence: TGTGCCAGTAGTGACAGGACTAATGAAAAACTGTTTTTT.

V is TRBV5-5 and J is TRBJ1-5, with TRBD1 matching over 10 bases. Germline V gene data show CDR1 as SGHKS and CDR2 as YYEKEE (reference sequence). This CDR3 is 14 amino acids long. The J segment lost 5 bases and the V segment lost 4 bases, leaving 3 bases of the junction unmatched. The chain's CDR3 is CASSPTGGDQPQHF. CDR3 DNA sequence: TGTGCCAGCAGCCCGACAGGGGGCGATCAGCCCCAGCATTTT.

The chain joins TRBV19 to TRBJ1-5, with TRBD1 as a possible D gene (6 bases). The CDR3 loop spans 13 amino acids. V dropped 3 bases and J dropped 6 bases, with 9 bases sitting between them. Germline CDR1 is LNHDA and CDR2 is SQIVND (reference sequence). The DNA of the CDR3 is TGTGCCAGTAGTATGGGGGGGCTTCAGCCCCAGCATTTT. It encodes CASSMGGLQPQHF.

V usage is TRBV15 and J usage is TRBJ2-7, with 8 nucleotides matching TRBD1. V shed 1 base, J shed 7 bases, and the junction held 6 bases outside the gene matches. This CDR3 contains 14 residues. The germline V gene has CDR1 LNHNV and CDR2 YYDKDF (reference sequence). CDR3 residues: CATSRGRGPGEQYV. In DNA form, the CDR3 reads TGTGCCACCAGCAGAGGCAGGGGGCCTGGGGAGCAGTACGTC.

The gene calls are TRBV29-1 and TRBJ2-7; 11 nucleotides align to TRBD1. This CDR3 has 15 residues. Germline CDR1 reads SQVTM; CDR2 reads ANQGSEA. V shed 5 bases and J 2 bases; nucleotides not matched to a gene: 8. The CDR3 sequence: CSVTPGTGGTYEQYF. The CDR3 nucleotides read TGCAGCGTTACCCCCGGGACAGGGGGAACCTACGAGCAGTACTTC.

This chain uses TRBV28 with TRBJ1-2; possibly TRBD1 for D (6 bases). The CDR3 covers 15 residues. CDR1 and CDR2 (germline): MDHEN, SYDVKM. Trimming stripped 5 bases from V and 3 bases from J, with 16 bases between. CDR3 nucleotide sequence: TGTGCCAGCAGTGAGCAACAGGGTCGGGACTATGGCTACACCTTC. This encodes CASSEQQGRDYGYTF.

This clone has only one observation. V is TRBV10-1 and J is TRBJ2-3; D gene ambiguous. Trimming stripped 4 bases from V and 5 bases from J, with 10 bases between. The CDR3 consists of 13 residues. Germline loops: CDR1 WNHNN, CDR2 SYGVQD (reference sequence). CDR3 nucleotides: TGCGCCAGCAGTGCTGCGGATCGAGATACGCAGTATTTT. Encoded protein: CASSAADRDTQYF.

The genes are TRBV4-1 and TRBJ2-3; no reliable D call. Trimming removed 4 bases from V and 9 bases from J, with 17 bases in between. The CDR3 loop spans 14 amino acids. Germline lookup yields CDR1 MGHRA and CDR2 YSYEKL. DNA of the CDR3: TGCGCCAGCAGCCCTCTTTGGGGAATAGCAACGCAGTATTTT. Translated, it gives CASSPLWGIATQYF.

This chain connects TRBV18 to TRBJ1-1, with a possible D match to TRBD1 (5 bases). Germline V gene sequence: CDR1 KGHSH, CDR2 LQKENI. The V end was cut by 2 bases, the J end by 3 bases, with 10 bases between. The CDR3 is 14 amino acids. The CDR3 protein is CASSPVSGYTEAFF. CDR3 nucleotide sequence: TGTGCCAGCTCACCAGTTTCAGGGTACACTGAAGCTTTCTTT.

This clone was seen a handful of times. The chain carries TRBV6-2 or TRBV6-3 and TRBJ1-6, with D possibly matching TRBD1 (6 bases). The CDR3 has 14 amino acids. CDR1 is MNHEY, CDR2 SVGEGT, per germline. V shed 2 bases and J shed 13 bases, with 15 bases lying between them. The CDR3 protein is CASSYAGVNYPLHF. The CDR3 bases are TGTGCCAGCAGTTACGCAGGGGTTAATTATCCCCTCCACTTT.

The CDR3, as DNA: TGTGCCAGCAGTGAAGCGGGGTTGGCAGGAAGTTCACCCCTCCACTTT. This sequence encodes CASSEAGLAGSSPLHF. This chain joins TRBV2 and TRBJ1-6; unclear D gene. There are 16 residues in the CDR3. The germline V gene encodes CDR1 SNHLY and CDR2 FYNNEI. Trimming removed 0 bases at V and 9 bases at J, with 15 bases between.

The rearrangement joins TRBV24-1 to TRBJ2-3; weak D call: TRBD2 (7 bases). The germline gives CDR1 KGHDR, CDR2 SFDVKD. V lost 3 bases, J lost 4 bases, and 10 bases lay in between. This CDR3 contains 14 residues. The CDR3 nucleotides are TGTGCCACCAGTGATGCGGGGGCGGCAGATACGCAGTATTTT. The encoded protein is CATSDAGAADTQYF.

CDR3 sequence reads: CATSREGTASYEQYV. The DNA for the CDR3 is TGTGCCACCAGCAGAGAAGGGACAGCATCCTACGAGCAGTACGTC. This chain uses TRBV15 with TRBJ2-7; 7 bases match TRBD1. Germline trimming cut 0 bases from V and 1 base from J; bases unmatched to any gene: 3. The germline V gene has CDR1 LNHNV and CDR2 YYDKDF (reference sequence). The CDR3 has 15 amino acids.

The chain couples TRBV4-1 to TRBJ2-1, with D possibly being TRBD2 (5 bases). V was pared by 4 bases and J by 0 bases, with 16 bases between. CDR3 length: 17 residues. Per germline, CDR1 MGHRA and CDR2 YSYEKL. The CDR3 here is CASSPTILGSSYNEQFF. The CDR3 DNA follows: TGCGCCAGCAGCCCTACCATACTAGGAAGCTCCTACAATGAGCAGTTCTTC.

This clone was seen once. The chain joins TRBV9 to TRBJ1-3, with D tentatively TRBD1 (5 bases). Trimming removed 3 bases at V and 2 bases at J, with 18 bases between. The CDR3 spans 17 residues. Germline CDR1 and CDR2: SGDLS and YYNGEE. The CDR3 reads CASSAKPDSLTGNTIYF. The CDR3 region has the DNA TGTGCCAGCAGCGCCAAGCCCGACAGCTTGACTGGAAACACCATATATTTT.

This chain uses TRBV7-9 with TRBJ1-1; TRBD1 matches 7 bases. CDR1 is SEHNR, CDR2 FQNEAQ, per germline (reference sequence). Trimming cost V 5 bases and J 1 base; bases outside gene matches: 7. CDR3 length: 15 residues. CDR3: CASSRSGGGNTEAFF. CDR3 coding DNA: TGTGCCAGCAGCCGCTCAGGGGGTGGGAACACTGAAGCTTTCTTT. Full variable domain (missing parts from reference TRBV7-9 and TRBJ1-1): DTGVSQNPRHKITKRGQNVTFRCDPISEHNRLYWYRQTLGQGPEFLTYFQNEAQLEKSRLLSDRFSAERPKGSFSTLEIQRTEQGDSAMYLCASSRSGGGNTEAFFGQGTRLTVV.

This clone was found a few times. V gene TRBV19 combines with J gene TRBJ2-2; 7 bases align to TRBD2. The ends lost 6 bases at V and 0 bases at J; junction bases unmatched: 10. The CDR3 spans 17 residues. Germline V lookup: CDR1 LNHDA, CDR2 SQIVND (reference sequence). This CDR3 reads CASRTREGTTNTGELFF. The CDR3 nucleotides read TGTGCCAGTAGAACCCGAGAAGGGACTACGAACACCGGGGAGCTGTTTTTT.

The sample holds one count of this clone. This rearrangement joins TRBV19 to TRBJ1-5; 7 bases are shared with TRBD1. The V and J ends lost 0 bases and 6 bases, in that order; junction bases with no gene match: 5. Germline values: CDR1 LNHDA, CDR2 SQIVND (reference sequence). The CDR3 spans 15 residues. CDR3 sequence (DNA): TGTGCCAGTAGTATAGATCGGCAGGGGGGTCAGCCCCAGCATTTT. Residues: CASSIDRQGGQPQHF.

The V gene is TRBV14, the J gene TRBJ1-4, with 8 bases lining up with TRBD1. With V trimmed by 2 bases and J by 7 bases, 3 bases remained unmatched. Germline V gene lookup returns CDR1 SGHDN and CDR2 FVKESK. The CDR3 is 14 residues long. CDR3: CASSQQGAREKLFF. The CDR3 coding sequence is TGTGCCAGCAGCCAACAGGGGGCGCGTGAAAAACTGTTTTTT.

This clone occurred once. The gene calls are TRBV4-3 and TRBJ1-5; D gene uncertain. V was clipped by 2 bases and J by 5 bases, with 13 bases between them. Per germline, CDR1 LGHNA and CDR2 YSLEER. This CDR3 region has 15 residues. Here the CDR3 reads CASSQLYASDQPQHF. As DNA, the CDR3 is TGCGCCAGCAGCCAATTGTACGCGAGCGATCAGCCCCAGCATTTT.

The CDR3 DNA sequence: TGTGCCAGCAAGCCCTTCGTGAAGTTTAATTCACCCCTCCACTTT. It yields the protein CASKPFVKFNSPLHF. The genes are TRBV6-5 and TRBJ1-6; no definite D call. V was trimmed by 7 bases and J by 6 bases, leaving 16 bases between them. The germline CDR1 and CDR2 sequences are MNHEY and SVGAGI. The CDR3 has 15 amino acids.